This section outlines one TCR beta chain sequence together with its context. This sample was taken from a study of neurological immune-mediated disorders. TCRdb independently ran MiXCR on the 5' RACE reads; one entry per CDR3 protein. Of approximately 40,000 distinct CDR3 sequences in the sample, roughly 14% are singletons; the top ten hold roughly 3.6%. From germline, CDR1 is SGHDT and CDR2 YYEEEE. The V end lost 3 bases, the J end lost 8 bases, and 18 bases lay between the germline ends. The length of the CDR3 is 15 residues. The receptor was derived from a woman aged 60-70 years with HTLV-1-associated myelopathy (HAM/TSP). The V and J genes are TRBV5-6 and TRBJ2-1; D is uncertain. Sequenced input: CD4+ T cells from blood. CDR3 coding DNA: TGTGCCAGCAGCTCCGCCCCCCCCGTGCTCGATGAGCAGTTCTTC. Its protein product is CASSSAPPVLDEQFF. Complete variable domain (other parts from reference TRBV5-6 and TRBJ2-1): DAGVTQSPTHLIKTRGQQVTLRCSPKSGHDTVSWYQQALGQGPQFIFQYYEEEERQRGNFPDRFSGHQFPNYSSELNVNALLLGDSALYLCASSSAPPVLDEQFFGPGTRLTVL.